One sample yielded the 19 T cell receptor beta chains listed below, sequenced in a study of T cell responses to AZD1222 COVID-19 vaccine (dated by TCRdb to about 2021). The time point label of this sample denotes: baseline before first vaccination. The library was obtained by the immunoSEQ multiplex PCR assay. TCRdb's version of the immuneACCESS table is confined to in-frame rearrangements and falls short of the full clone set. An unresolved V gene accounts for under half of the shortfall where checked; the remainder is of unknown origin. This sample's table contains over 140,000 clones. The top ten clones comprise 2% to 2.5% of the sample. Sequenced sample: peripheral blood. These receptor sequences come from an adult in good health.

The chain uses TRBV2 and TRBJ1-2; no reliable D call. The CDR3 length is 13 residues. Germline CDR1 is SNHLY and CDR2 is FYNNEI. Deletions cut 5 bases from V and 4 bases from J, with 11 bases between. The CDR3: CASSHGEVYGYTF. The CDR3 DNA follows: TGTGCCAGCAGTCACGGGGAGGTCTATGGCTACACCTTC.

The CDR3 bases are TGTGCCAGCAGCTCGGGCCTTCATCAGCCCCAGCATTTT. Translating it yields CASSSGLHQPQHF. The chain carries TRBV12-3 or TRBV12-4 and TRBJ1-5, with D hard to call. The CDR3 is made up of 13 amino acids. The V end lost 6 bases, the J end lost 5 bases, and 11 bases lay between the germline ends.

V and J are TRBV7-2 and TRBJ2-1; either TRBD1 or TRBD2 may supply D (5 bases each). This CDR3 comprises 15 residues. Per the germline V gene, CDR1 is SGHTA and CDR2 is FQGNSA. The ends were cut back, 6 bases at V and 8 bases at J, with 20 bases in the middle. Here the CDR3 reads CASRDGGSPADEQFF. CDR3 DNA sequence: TGTGCCAGCAGAGATGGGGGATCCCCCGCCGATGAGCAGTTCTTC.

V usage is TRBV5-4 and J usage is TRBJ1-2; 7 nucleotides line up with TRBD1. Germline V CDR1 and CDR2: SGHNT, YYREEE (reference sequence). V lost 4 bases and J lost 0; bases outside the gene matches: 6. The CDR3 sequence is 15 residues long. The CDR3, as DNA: TGTGCCAGCAGCATAGACAGGGAGCCTAACTATGGCTACACCTTC. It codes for CASSIDREPNYGYTF.

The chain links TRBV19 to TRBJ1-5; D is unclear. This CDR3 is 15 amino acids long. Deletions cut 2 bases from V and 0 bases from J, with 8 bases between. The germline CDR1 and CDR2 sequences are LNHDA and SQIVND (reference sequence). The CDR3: CASSIQTNSNQPQHF. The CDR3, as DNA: TGTGCCAGTAGTATACAGACAAATAGCAATCAGCCCCAGCATTTT.

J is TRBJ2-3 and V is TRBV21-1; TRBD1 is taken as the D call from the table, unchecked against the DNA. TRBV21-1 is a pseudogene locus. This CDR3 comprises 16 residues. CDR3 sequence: CASSKALDRAADTQYF. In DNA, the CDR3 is TGTGCCAGCAGCAAAGCTCTGGACAGGGCGGCAGATACGCAGTATTTT.

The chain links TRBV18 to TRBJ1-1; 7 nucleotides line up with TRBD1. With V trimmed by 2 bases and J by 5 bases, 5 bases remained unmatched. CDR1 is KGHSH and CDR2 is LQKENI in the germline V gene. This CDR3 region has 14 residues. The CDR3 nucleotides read TGTGCCAGCTCACCAAACAGGGGAGAAACTGAAGCTTTCTTT. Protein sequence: CASSPNRGETEAFF.

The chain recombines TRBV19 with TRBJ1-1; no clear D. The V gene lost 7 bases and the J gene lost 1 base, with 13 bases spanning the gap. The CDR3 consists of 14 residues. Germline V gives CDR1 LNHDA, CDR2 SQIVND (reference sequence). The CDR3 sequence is CASIPGPRNTEAFF. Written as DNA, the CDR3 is TGTGCCAGTATCCCGGGCCCCAGGAACACTGAAGCTTTCTTT.

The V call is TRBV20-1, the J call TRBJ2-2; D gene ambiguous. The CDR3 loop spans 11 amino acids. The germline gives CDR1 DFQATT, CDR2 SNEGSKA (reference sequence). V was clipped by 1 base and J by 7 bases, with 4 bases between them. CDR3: CSARGVGELFF. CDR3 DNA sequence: TGCAGTGCTAGAGGGGTCGGGGAGCTGTTTTTT.

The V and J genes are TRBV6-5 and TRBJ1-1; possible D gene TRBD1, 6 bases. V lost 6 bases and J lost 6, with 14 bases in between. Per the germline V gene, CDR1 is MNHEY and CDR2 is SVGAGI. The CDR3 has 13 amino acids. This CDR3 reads CASSTGPGSEAFF. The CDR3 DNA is TGTGCCAGCAGCACAGGGCCAGGGTCTGAAGCTTTCTTT.

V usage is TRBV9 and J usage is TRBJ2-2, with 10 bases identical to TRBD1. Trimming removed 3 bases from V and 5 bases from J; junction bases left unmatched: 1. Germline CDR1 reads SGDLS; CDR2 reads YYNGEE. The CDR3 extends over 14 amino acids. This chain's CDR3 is CASSGTGGTGELFF. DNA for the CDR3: TGTGCCAGCAGCGGGACAGGGGGGACCGGGGAGCTGTTTTTT.

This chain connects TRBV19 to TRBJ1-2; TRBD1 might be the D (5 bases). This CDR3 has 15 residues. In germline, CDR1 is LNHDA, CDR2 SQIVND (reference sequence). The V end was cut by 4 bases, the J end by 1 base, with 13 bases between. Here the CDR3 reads CASSKGARLNYGYTF. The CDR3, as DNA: TGTGCCAGTAGTAAAGGGGCCCGACTTAACTATGGCTACACCTTC. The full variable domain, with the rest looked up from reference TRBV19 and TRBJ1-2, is DGGITQSPKYLFRKEGQNVTLSCEQNLNHDAMYWYRQDPGQGLRLIYYSQIVNDFQKGDIAEGYSVSREKKESFPLTVTSAQKNPTAFYLCASSKGARLNYGYTFGSGTRLTVV.

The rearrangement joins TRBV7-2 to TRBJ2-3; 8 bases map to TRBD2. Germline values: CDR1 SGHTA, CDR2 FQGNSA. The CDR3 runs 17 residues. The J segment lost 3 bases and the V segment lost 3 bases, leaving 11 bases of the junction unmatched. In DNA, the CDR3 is TGTGCCAGCAGCTTTGCTATCGGGGGGGCACGGACAGATACGCAGTATTTT. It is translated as CASSFAIGGARTDTQYF.

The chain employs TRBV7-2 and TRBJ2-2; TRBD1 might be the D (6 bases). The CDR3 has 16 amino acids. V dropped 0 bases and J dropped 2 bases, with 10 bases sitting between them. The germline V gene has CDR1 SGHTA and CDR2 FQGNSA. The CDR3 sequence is CASSLAWGLNTGELFF. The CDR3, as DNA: TGTGCCAGCAGCTTAGCATGGGGGCTAAACACCGGGGAGCTGTTTTTT.

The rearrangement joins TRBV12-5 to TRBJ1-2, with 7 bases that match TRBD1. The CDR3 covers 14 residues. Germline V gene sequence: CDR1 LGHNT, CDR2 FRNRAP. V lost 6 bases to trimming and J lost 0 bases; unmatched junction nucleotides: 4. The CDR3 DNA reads TGTGCTAGTGGCACAGGGGATCCTAACTATGGCTACACCTTC. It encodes CASGTGDPNYGYTF.

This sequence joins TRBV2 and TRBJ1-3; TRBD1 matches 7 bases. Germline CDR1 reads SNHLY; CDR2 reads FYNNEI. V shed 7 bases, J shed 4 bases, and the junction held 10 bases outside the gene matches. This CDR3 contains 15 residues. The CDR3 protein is CASNVEGAWGNTIYF. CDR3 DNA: TGTGCCAGCAATGTCGAGGGGGCCTGGGGAAACACCATATATTTT.

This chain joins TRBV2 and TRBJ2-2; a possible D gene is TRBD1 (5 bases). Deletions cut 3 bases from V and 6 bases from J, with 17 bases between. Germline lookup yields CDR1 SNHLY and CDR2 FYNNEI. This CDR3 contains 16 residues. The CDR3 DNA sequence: TGTGCCAGCAGTGAGTTCTTCATCAGGGCCGCCGGGGAGCTGTTTTTT. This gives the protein CASSEFFIRAAGELFF.

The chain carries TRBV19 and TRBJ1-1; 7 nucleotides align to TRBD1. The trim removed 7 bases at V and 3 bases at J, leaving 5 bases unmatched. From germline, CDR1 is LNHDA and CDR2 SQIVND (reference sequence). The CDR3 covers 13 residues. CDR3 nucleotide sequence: TGTGCCAGTACCAGGGACAGTTACACTGAAGCTTTCTTT. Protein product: CASTRDSYTEAFF.

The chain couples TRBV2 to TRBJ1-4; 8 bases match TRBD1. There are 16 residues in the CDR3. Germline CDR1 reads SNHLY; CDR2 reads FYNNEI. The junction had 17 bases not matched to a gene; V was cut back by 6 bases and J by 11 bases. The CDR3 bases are TGTGCCAGCAGGGAACAGGGGGGGGAGTCGGAGTCGAAACTGTTTTTT. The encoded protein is CASREQGGESESKLFF. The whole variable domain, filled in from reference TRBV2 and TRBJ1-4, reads EPEVTQTPSHQVTQMGQEVILRCVPISNHLYFYWYRQILGQKVEFLVSFYNNEISEKSEIFDDQFSVERPDGSNFTLKIRSTKLEDSAMYFCASREQGGESESKLFFGSGTQLSVL.